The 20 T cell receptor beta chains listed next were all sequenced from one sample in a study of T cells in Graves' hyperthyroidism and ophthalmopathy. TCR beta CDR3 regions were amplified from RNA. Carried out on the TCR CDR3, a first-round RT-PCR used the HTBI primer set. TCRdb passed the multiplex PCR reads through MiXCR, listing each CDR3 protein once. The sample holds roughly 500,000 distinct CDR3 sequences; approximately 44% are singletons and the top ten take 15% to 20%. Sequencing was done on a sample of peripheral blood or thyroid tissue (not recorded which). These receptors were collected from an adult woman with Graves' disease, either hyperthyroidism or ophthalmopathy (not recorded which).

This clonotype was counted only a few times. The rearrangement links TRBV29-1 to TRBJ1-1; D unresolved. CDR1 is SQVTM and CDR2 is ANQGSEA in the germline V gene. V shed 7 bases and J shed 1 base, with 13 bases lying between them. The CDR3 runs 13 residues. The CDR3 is CSASGRRNTEAFF. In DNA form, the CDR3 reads TGCAGCGCCTCTGGGCGGAGGAACACTGAAGCTTTCTTT.

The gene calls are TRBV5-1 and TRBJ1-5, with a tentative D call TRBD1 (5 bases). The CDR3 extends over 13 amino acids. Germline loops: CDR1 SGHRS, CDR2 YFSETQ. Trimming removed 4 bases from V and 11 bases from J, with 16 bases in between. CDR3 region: CASSDNQGRAQHF. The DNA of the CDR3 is TGCGCCAGCAGCGATAATCAGGGTAGGGCCCAGCATTTT.

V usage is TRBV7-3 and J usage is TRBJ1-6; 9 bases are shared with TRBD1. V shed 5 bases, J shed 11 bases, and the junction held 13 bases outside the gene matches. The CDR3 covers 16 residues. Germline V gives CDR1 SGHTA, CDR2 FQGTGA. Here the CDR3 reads CASSPGGTGFMPPLHF. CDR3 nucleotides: TGTGCCAGCAGCCCGGGCGGGACAGGGTTTATGCCACCCCTCCACTTT.

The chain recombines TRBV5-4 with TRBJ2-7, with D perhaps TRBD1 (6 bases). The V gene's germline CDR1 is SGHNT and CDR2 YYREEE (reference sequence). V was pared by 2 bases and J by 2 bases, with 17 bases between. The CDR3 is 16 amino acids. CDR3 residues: CASSFPQGSSPYEQYF. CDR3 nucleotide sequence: TGTGCCAGCAGCTTCCCGCAGGGGAGTTCCCCCTACGAGCAGTACTTC. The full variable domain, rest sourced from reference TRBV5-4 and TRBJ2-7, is ETGVTQSPTHLIKTRGQQVTLRCSSQSGHNTVSWYQQALGQGPQFIFQYYREEENGRGNFPPRFSGLQFPNYSSELNVNALELDDSALYLCASSFPQGSSPYEQYFGPGTRLTVT.

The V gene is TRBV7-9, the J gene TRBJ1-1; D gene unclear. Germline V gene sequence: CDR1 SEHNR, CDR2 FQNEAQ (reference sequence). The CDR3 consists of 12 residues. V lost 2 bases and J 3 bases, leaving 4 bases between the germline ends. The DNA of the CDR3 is TGTGCCAGCAGCTTAAAGGACACTGAAGCTTTCTTT. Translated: CASSLKDTEAFF.

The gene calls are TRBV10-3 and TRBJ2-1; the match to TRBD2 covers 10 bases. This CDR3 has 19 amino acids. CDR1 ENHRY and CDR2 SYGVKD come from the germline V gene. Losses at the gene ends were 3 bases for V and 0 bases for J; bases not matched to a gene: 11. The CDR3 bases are TGTGCCATCAGTGAAGGTAGGACTAGCGGACCGAGCTCCTACAATGAGCAGTTCTTC. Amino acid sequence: CAISEGRTSGPSSYNEQFF.

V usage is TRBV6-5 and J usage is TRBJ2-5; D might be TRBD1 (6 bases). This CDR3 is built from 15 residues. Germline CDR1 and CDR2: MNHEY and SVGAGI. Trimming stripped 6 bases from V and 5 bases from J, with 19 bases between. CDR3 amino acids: CASSLVGRGEETQYF. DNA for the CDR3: TGTGCCAGCAGCTTAGTTGGCAGGGGCGAGGAGACCCAGTACTTC.

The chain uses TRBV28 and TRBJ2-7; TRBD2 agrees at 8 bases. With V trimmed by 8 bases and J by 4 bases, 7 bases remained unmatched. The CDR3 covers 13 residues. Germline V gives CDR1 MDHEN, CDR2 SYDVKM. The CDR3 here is CASASGQTYEQYF. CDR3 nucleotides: TGTGCCAGCGCTAGCGGGCAGACATACGAGCAGTACTTC.

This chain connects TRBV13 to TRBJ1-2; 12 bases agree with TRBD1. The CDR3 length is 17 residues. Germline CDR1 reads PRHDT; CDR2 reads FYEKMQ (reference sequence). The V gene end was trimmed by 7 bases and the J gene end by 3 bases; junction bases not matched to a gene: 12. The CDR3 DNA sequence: TGTGCCAGCACCTACGCGGGGACAGGGGGCGCCGACTATGGCTACACCTTC. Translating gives CASTYAGTGGADYGYTF. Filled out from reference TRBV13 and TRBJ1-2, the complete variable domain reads AAGVIQSPRHLIKEKRETATLKCYPIPRHDTVYWYQQGPGQDPQFLISFYEKMQSDKGSIPDRFSAQQFSDYHSELNMSSLELGDSALYFCASTYAGTGGADYGYTFGSGTRLTVV.

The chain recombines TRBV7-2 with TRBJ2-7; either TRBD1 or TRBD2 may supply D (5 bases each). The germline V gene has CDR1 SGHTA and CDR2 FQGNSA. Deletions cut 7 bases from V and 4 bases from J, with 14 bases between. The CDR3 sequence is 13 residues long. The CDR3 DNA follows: TGTGCCAGCAACATCCTGGGGGAGTACGAGCAGTACTTC. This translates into CASNILGEYEQYF.

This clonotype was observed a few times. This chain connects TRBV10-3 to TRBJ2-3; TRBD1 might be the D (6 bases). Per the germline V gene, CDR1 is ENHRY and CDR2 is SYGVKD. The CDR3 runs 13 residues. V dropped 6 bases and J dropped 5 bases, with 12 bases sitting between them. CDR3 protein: CAIRNRVVDTQYF. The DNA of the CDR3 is TGTGCCATCAGGAACAGGGTAGTAGATACGCAGTATTTT.

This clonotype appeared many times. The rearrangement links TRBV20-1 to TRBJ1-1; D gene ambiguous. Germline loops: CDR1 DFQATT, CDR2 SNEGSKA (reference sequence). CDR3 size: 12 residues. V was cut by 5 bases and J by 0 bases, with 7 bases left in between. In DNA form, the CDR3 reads TGCAGTGCTGGAATACTGAACACTGAAGCTTTCTTT. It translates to CSAGILNTEAFF.

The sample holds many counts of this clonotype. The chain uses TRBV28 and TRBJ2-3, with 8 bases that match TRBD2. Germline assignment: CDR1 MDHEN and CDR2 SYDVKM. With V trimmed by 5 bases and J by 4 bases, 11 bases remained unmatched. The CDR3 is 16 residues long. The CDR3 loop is CASSTIAGQLADTQYF. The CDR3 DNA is TGTGCCAGCAGTACTATAGCGGGGCAACTCGCAGATACGCAGTATTTT.

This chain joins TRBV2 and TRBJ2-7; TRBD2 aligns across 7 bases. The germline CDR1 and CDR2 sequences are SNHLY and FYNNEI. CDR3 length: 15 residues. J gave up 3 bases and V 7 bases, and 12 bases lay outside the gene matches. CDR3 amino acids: CASTHTSGVNYEQYF. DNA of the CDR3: TGTGCCAGCACCCACACGAGCGGGGTGAACTACGAGCAGTACTTC.

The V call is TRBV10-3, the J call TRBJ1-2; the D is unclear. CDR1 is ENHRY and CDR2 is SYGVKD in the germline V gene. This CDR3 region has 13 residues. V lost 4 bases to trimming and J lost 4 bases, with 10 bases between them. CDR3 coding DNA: TGTGCCATCAGTGGTCACAGTTCCTATGGCTACACCTTC. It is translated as CAISGHSSYGYTF.

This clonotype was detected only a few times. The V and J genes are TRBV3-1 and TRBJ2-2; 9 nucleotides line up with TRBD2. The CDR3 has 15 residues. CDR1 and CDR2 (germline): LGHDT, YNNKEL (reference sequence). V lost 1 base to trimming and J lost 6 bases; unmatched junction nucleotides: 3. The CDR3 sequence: CASSQALAGAGELFF. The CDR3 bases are TGTGCCAGCAGCCAAGCGTTAGCGGGAGCCGGGGAGCTGTTTTTT.

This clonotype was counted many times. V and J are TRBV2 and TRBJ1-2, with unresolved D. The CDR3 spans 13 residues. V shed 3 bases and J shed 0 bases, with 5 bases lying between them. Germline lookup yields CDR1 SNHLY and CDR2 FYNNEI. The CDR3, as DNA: TGTGCCAGCAGTGACAGATCTAACTATGGCTACACCTTC. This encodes CASSDRSNYGYTF.

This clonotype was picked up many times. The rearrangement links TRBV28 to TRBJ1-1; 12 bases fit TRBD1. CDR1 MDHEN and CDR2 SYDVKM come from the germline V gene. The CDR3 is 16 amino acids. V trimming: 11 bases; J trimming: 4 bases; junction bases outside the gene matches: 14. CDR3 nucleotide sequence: TGTGCCTGCTGGGGGACAGGGGGCAAGAGTGGCACTGAAGCTTTCTTT. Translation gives CACWGTGGKSGTEAFF. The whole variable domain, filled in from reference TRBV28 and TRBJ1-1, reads DVKVTQSSRYLVKRTGEKVFLECVQDMDHENMFWYRQDPGLGLRLIYFSYDVKMKEKGDIPEGYSVSREKKERFSLILESASTNQTSMYLCACWGTGGKSGTEAFFGQGTRLTVV.

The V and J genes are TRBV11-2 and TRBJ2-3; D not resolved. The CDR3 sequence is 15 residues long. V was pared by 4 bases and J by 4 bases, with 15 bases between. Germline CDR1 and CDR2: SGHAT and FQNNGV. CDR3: CASSSYRTTSDTQYF. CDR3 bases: TGTGCCAGCAGCTCCTACCGGACCACTTCAGATACGCAGTATTTT.

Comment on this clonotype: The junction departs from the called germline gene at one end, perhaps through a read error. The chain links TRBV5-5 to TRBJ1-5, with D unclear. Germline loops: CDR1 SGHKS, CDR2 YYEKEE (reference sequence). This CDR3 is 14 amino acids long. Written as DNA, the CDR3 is TGTGCCAGCAGGCATGAGGTGGGCAATCAGCCCCAGCACTTT. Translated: CASRHEVGNQPQHF.